The 23 T cell receptor beta chains listed next were all sequenced from one sample in a study of T cells in Graves' hyperthyroidism and ophthalmopathy. Using RNA transcripts as the source, TCR beta CDR3 regions were amplified. The HTBI set primed first-round TCR CDR3 RT-PCR. TCRdb used MiXCR to reprocess the multiplex PCR reads, holding one entry per CDR3 protein. The profile shows about 700,000 distinct CDR3 sequences, 14% of them singletons. Sequencing was performed on blood. The receptor source for this set is a woman younger than 35 with Graves' hyperthyroidism.

Only a few counts were recorded for this clonotype. It may be a read error: a sequence one base away is much more abundant. The chain employs TRBV7-9 and TRBJ2-3, with a tentative D call TRBD1 (6 bases). V dropped 5 bases and J dropped 2 bases, with 11 bases sitting between them. Germline CDR1 and CDR2: SEHNR and FQNEAQ (reference sequence). This CDR3 has 14 residues. CDR3 in DNA: TGTGCCAGCAGCCCGGGACATCCCACAGATACGCAGTATTTT. Residues: CASSPGHPTDTQYF.

This clonotype was seen ten or more times. The chain carries TRBV5-6 and TRBJ2-1; 7 bases agree with TRBD2. The CDR3 sequence is 14 residues long. V was pared by 2 bases and J by 5 bases, with 4 bases of the junction left unmatched. The germline gives CDR1 SGHDT, CDR2 YYEEEE. The CDR3 reads CASSFRDYNNEQFF. The CDR3 bases are TGTGCCAGCAGCTTCCGGGACTATAACAATGAGCAGTTCTTC.

This clonotype appeared many times. The chain uses TRBV6-1 and TRBJ1-1; 9 positions match TRBD1. Germline trimming cut 6 bases from V and 1 base from J; bases unmatched to any gene: 3. This CDR3 has 14 amino acids. Germline V gene data show CDR1 as MNHNS and CDR2 as SASEGT. The CDR3 region is CASRTGQGNTEAFF. The CDR3 DNA follows: TGTGCCAGCAGAACGGGACAGGGGAACACTGAAGCTTTCTTT.

The sample holds many counts of this clonotype. This rearrangement joins TRBV4-3 to TRBJ1-5; D is possibly TRBD1 (5 bases). Germline V gives CDR1 LGHNA, CDR2 YSLEER. Trimming shortened V by 0 bases and J by 2 bases, and 14 bases separated the two germline ends. The CDR3 sequence is 17 residues long. The CDR3 region is CASSQELVGARNQPQHF. Here the CDR3 DNA reads TGCGCCAGCAGCCAAGAATTAGTAGGGGCGCGCAATCAGCCCCAGCATTTT.

This clonotype was seen only a few times. As DNA, the CDR3 is TGTGCCAGCGCGAGCCCGGACGAGCAGTACTTC. Protein sequence: CASASPDEQYF. V gene TRBV12-3 or TRBV12-4 combines with J gene TRBJ2-7; D is ambiguous. CDR3 length equals 11 residues. V lost 8 bases and J 5 bases, leaving 10 bases between the germline ends.

This clonotype was recorded at least ten times. The chain couples TRBV11-2 to TRBJ2-1; D perhaps matches TRBD2 (6 bases). Trimming removed 1 base at V and 6 bases at J, with 13 bases between. Per the germline V gene, CDR1 is SGHAT and CDR2 is FQNNGV. This CDR3 is 15 amino acids long. The CDR3 here is CASSLVPGRANEQFF. As DNA, the CDR3 is TGTGCCAGCAGCTTAGTGCCCGGGAGAGCCAATGAGCAGTTCTTC.

Ten or more counts support this clonotype. The V gene is TRBV28, the J gene TRBJ2-2; 7 positions agree with TRBD1. Trimming at V came to 7 bases and at J to 4 bases, leaving 9 bases not matched to a gene. The CDR3 runs 15 residues. Germline-derived CDR1 and CDR2 are MDHEN and SYDVKM. CDR3: CASNLQGSTTGELFF. DNA for the CDR3: TGTGCCAGCAACCTACAGGGGAGTACCACCGGGGAGCTGTTTTTT. The variable domain in full, completed from reference TRBV28 and TRBJ2-2, reads DVKVTQSSRYLVKRTGEKVFLECVQDMDHENMFWYRQDPGLGLRLIYFSYDVKMKEKGDIPEGYSVSREKKERFSLILESASTNQTSMYLCASNLQGSTTGELFFGEGSRLTVL.

This clonotype occurred a few times. This chain uses TRBV4-3 with TRBJ2-7; no reliable D call. V lost 0 bases, J lost 0 bases, and 9 bases lay in between. CDR1 and CDR2 from the germline V gene are LGHNA and YSLEER. This CDR3 is 15 amino acids long. The DNA for the CDR3 is TGCGCCAGCAGCCAAGAAGAGCCGTTCTCCTACGAGCAGTACTTC. Protein product: CASSQEEPFSYEQYF.

In the case of this clonotype: This may be a read error, as it is one base from a much larger clone. No conserved phenylalanine or tryptophan ends this CDR3, so it is likely a read error. The CDR3 DNA reads as TGTGCCAGCAGGGGGTCCTGGTTGGGGAACTCCTACGAGCAGTACTCC. Its translation is CASRGSWLGNSYEQYS. This rearrangement joins TRBV11-2 to TRBJ2-7; D not resolved. Trimming pared 6 bases from V and 0 bases from J, leaving 18 bases between. Per the germline V gene, CDR1 is SGHAT and CDR2 is FQNNGV. This CDR3 spans 16 amino acids.

This clonotype was detected ten times or more. The rearrangement links TRBV18 to TRBJ1-2; D is undetermined. Germline assignment: CDR1 KGHSH and CDR2 LQKENI. This CDR3 comprises 16 residues. V was trimmed by 6 bases and J by 6 bases, leaving 23 bases between them. The CDR3 nucleotides are TGTGCCAGCTCGCCAACGGGCCACCCTTCTGACGATGGCTACACCTTC. As protein: CASSPTGHPSDDGYTF.

This clonotype was detected ten times or more. This chain uses TRBV9 with TRBJ2-7; 9 bases line up with TRBD2. Germline CDR1 and CDR2: SGDLS and YYNGEE. The CDR3 is 15 amino acids. V shed 1 base and J 0 bases; nucleotides not matched to a gene: 2. The CDR3, as DNA: TGTGCCAGCAGCGTACAAGCGGGAGGCTCCTACGAGCAGTACTTC. It specifies CASSVQAGGSYEQYF.

The V and J genes are TRBV29-1 and TRBJ2-4, with D tentatively TRBD1 (6 bases). Germline CDR1 and CDR2: SQVTM and ANQGSEA. The length of the CDR3 is 14 residues. V was shortened by 0 bases and J by 4 bases, with 10 bases between the two germline ends. The CDR3 protein is CSVEDGQLKNIQYF. CDR3 sequence (DNA): TGCAGCGTTGAAGACGGACAGCTTAAAAACATTCAGTACTTC.

This clonotype came up a few times. The chain joins TRBV6-1 to TRBJ1-4, with TRBD1 as a possible D gene (5 bases). This CDR3 has 16 residues. CDR1 MNHNS and CDR2 SASEGT come from the germline V gene. V was shortened by 6 bases and J by 12 bases, with 26 bases between the two germline ends. CDR3 nucleotides: TGTGCCAGCAGCTCTAATCCACGGGGGTTCTTCGGAGAACTGTTTTTT. The encoded protein is CASSSNPRGFFGELFF.

This chain links TRBV7-2 with TRBJ2-4; weak D call: TRBD2 (6 bases). In germline, CDR1 is SGHTA, CDR2 FQGNSA. V lost 2 bases to trimming and J lost 8 bases, with 19 bases between them. The CDR3 has 16 amino acids. The CDR3 loop is CASSLPPGGPKDIQYF. Written as DNA, the CDR3 is TGTGCCAGCAGCTTACCCCCTGGAGGGCCCAAGGACATTCAGTACTTC.

In this sample, this clonotype turned up a few times. The genes are TRBV20-1 and TRBJ2-1; D remains ambiguous. The CDR3 contains 14 residues. Germline assignment: CDR1 DFQATT and CDR2 SNEGSKA (reference sequence). The germline V and J ends were trimmed by 1 base and 9 bases, with 16 bases remaining between them. CDR3 loop: CSARGLQEMREQFF. The DNA of the CDR3 is TGCAGTGCTAGAGGGCTGCAGGAAATGCGTGAGCAGTTCTTC.

This sequence joins TRBV7-9 and TRBJ2-6; weak D call: TRBD2 (6 bases). The CDR3 runs to 16 residues. Germline V lookup: CDR1 SEHNR, CDR2 FQNEAQ (reference sequence). V gave up 8 bases and J gave up 0 bases, with 14 bases separating them. CDR3 sequence: CASLDPGSSGANVLTF. CDR3 DNA sequence: TGTGCCAGCCTCGATCCCGGGAGCTCTGGGGCCAACGTCCTGACTTTC.

This clonotype occurred many times. One junction end disagrees with the germline gene, perhaps due to a read error. V and J are TRBV12-3 or TRBV12-4 and TRBJ2-2; 7 bases are shared with TRBD2. The CDR3 consists of 14 residues. The CDR3 coding sequence is TGTGCCAGCAGCTTAGCTGGCGGGAGCGGGGAGCTGTTTTTT. The encoded protein is CASSLAGGSGELFF.

The rearrangement uses TRBV18 and TRBJ2-7; possible D gene TRBD1, 6 bases. The CDR3 contains 15 residues. Trimming removed 3 bases from V and 4 bases from J, with 16 bases in between. CDR1 and CDR2 (germline): KGHSH, LQKENI. CDR3 loop: CASSPTTGHLYEQYF. The CDR3 DNA is TGTGCCAGCTCACCTACGACGGGACACCTTTACGAGCAGTACTTC.

Ten or more counts support this clonotype. This chain uses TRBV12-3 or TRBV12-4 with TRBJ2-7, with 10 positions matching TRBD1. The CDR3 has 15 residues. V lost 6 bases, J lost 3 bases, and 8 bases stayed unmatched. The CDR3 is CASRYYGDRGYEQYF. Written as DNA, the CDR3 is TGTGCCAGCAGATATTACGGGGACAGGGGCTACGAGCAGTACTTC.

Concerning this clonotype itself: Being one base from a much bigger clone, this may be a read error. This chain uses TRBV2 with TRBJ2-1; TRBD2 matches at 9 bases. The CDR3 length is 15 residues. CDR1 is SNHLY, CDR2 FYNNEI, per germline. CDR3 protein: CASSESLAGSHEQSF. The CDR3 bases are TGTGCCAGCAGTGAAAGTCTAGCGGGATCACATGAGCAGTCCTTC.

This chain uses TRBV2 with TRBJ2-6; a possible D gene is TRBD2 (6 bases). Trimming pared 0 bases from V and 0 bases from J, leaving 6 bases between. The germline V gene encodes CDR1 SNHLY and CDR2 FYNNEI. This CDR3 comprises 16 residues. CDR3 loop: CASSEAGGSGANVLTF. The CDR3 region has the DNA TGTGCCAGCAGTGAAGCCGGGGGCTCTGGGGCCAACGTCCTGACTTTC.

This clonotype was counted only a few times. This chain connects TRBV27 to TRBJ1-4; 8 bases map to TRBD1. Looked up from germline, CDR1 is MNHEY and CDR2 is SMNVEV (reference sequence). V shed 5 bases, J shed 0 bases, and the junction held 8 bases outside the gene matches. The length of the CDR3 is 17 residues. The CDR3 DNA follows: TGTGCCAGCAGTCCGCGACAGGGGCCGGCAACTAATGAAAAACTGTTTTTT. Translating gives CASSPRQGPATNEKLFF.

This chain connects TRBV20-1 to TRBJ2-7; 10 positions match TRBD1. Trimming took 6 bases from V and 6 from J; bases not matched to a gene: 8. The CDR3 runs 13 residues. The germline V gene encodes CDR1 DFQATT and CDR2 SNEGSKA (reference sequence). Here the CDR3 reads CSATDRGALEQYF. The CDR3 coding sequence is TGCAGTGCCACGGACAGGGGGGCTCTCGAGCAGTACTTC.